The sequence of this T cell receptor beta chain was determined in a study of response to subunit inactivated influenza vaccine. Study-wide findings and caveats: Authors suggested each seasonal flu vaccination may recruit only limited numbers of new T cells.

Trimming removed 4 bases from V and 8 bases from J, with 15 bases in between. From germline, CDR1 is SEHNR and CDR2 FQNEAQ (reference sequence). The CDR3 length is 14 residues. This clonotype was detected a few times. The antigen is unknown. TCRdb fed the RT-PCR reads into MiXCR, producing one record per CDR3 protein. The sample lists 540,000 or so distinct CDR3 sequences; 10% to 15% were seen once. The chain recombines TRBV7-9 with TRBJ2-1; no definite D call. This material consisted of PBMCs from blood, taken around seven weeks after vaccination. This TCR derives from a man between 45 and 60 years old who received an inactivated influenza vaccine. The CDR3 bases are TGTGCCAGCAGCTCAGGAGACGGGTGGGATGAGCAGTTCTTC. Translating it yields CASSSGDGWDEQFF.